This T cell receptor (beta chain) came from a study of blood T cell repertoires in COVID-19. Per the original methods: Reference gene primer amplification yielded estimated nucleated cell counts. Profiling relied on immunoSEQ multiplex PCR, and the TCRdb table lists in-frame clones only, not all of them. The V and J calls and clone size were taken over from that table, and D and trimming were inferred from the DNA. This sample yields nearly 95,000 clones, of which approximately 87% are seen a single time; around 1.5% belongs to the top ten. Sequenced sample: peripheral blood. The clonotype comes from a human donor with active COVID-19. The donor label of this sample is uncertain.

CDR3 in DNA: TGTGCCAGCAGACTAACCCGGGACAGCTACGAGCAGTACTTC. Protein product: CASRLTRDSYEQYF. J is TRBJ2-7 and V is TRBV11-2, with 7 bases that match TRBD1. CDR3 size: 14 residues. J lost 3 bases, V lost 6 bases, and 8 bases had no gene match. Germline CDR1 reads SGHAT; CDR2 reads FQNNGV.